This paragraph covers one TCR beta chain sequence. This clonotype was seen at least ten times. Its antigen is unknown. No clone much larger than this one lies a single base away; base qualities are absent. Lymph node samples came from the axillary draining lymph nodes of breast cancer patients. These data are taken from a study of breast tumors, draining lymph nodes, adjacent tissues (dated by TCRdb to about 2016). With respect to the entire study: TCR beta repertoires were compared across tumor, adjacent nontumor tissue and axillary lymph nodes obtained from breast cancer patients. The study aimed to assess the relationships and possible T-cell exchange between tumor, surrounding tissue and draining lymph node repertoires in human breast cancer. What the work shows at the level of the full study, not this receptor alone: The data were judged consistent with most tumor T cells deriving from the lymph node and then expanding within tumor tissue. The conclusion that tumor T cells originate in lymph nodes was presented as consistent with a hypothesis rather than as directly demonstrated. The similarity between tumor and nontumor tissue repertoires was significantly greater in luminal-like breast cancer than in basal-like breast cancer. Tumors showed preferential V and J gene usage, and their T-cell repertoire diversity fell below that of lymph nodes yet above that of nontumor tissue.

Here V drops 1 base and J drops 7 bases, and the junction holds 5 bases not matched to any gene. The CDR3 runs 16 residues from the cysteine to the phenylalanine. Only CDR3 DNA remains: 48 bases, in frame from the first base. CDR1 and CDR2, per the germline V gene, are SGDLS and YYNGEE. The data were produced on an Illumina HiSeq 2000. Multiplex PCR amplification was used to build the TCR beta chain libraries. High-throughput sequencing was used to analyze the amplified TCR beta chain products. TCRdb trimmed the raw reads at Q25, called clones with MiXCR and kept productive beta chains. Each record represents a unique CDR3 protein, reported with the most common genes and DNA among its rows. This sample lists approximately 250,000 distinct CDR3 sequences; 34% were detected once. Together, the top ten hold 3% to 4% of the sample.

Material for sequencing was axillary lymph node tissue. In this chain, TRBV9 is recombined with TRBJ2-1, and 13 junctional nucleotides match TRBD2. This TCR came from a female donor with breast cancer. Some clones in this sample may be carry-over from other donors' samples. The nucleotides read TGTGCCAGCAGCGTAATAGGACTAGCGGGGGAGAATGAGCAGTTCTTC. Translated, this is CASSVIGLAGENEQFF.